This is a list of T cell receptor beta chains from one sample in a study of T-cell reconstitution after alpha-beta-depleted transplantation in children. TCRdb redid the calling of the PCR reads with MiXCR, one entry per CDR3 protein. The sample contains approximately 640,000 distinct CDR3 sequences, 16% of which appear only once. The sample was PBMCs from the stem cell graft donor, taken from the stem cell graft. The receptors come from a human donor who donated a stem cell graft to a child with acute myeloid leukemia. Both conserved end residues are part of each CDR3. Each record gives: V gene, clone size, D gene, J gene, CDR3 protein, CDR3 DNA. The D gene is left open where the match is weak. Only some rows state a clone size, as once, few, many or a class for expanded clones.

v_call: TRBV20-1
clone_size: many
d_call: TRBD1
j_call: TRBJ2-7
cdr3_aa: CSAREQGAPAYEQYF
cdr3_nt: TGCAGTGCTAGAGAGCAGGGGGCCCCAGCCTACGAGCAGTACTTC

v_call: TRBV20-1
clone_size: many
d_call: -
j_call: TRBJ2-2
cdr3_aa: CSALDINTGELFF
cdr3_nt: TGCAGTGCCCTGGACATAAACACCGGGGAGCTGTTTTTT

v_call: TRBV29-1
clone_size: many
d_call: -
j_call: TRBJ1-2
cdr3_aa: CSVEDREENANYGYTF
cdr3_nt: TGCAGCGTTGAAGATCGGGAGGAGAATGCTAACTATGGCTACACCTTC

v_call: TRBV29-1
clone_size: many
d_call: -
j_call: TRBJ2-3
cdr3_aa: CSVEGTTDTQYF
cdr3_nt: TGCAGCGTGGAAGGGACCACAGATACGCAGTATTTT

v_call: TRBV29-1
clone_size: many
d_call: -
j_call: TRBJ2-5
cdr3_aa: CSVTPPTSQETQYF
cdr3_nt: TGCAGCGTTACTCCGCCCACCTCCCAAGAGACCCAGTACTTC

v_call: TRBV15
clone_size: many
d_call: -
j_call: TRBJ1-5
cdr3_aa: CATSLTGANQPQHF
cdr3_nt: TGTGCCACCAGCCTGACGGGGGCCAATCAGCCCCAGCATTTT

v_call: TRBV12-3/TRBV12-4
clone_size: many
d_call: -
j_call: TRBJ2-2
cdr3_aa: CASSSGRINTGELFF
cdr3_nt: TGTGCCAGCAGTTCGGGACGGATTAACACCGGGGAGCTGTTTTTT

v_call: TRBV29-1
clone_size: many
d_call: -
j_call: TRBJ2-5
cdr3_aa: CSVVPGASVETQYF
cdr3_nt: TGCAGCGTTGTCCCGGGGGCCTCAGTGGAGACCCAGTACTTC

v_call: TRBV7-2
clone_size: many
d_call: -
j_call: TRBJ1-1
cdr3_aa: CASSPSQRVRGSTEAFF
cdr3_nt: TGTGCCAGCAGCCCTAGCCAGAGGGTCAGGGGTTCAACTGAAGCTTTCTTT

v_call: TRBV12-3/TRBV12-4
clone_size: many
d_call: -
j_call: TRBJ2-5
cdr3_aa: CASSGGAAGETQYF
cdr3_nt: TGTGCCAGCAGTGGTGGGGCAGCGGGAGAGACCCAGTACTTC

v_call: TRBV20-1
clone_size: -
d_call: TRBD2
j_call: TRBJ2-1
cdr3_aa: CSALGRGGTSGGVGYNEQFF
cdr3_nt: TGCAGTGCCCTTGGGAGGGGCGGGACTAGCGGGGGGGTAGGATACAATGAGCAGTTCTTC

v_call: TRBV10-3
clone_size: -
d_call: -
j_call: TRBJ1-1
cdr3_aa: CAISEIQGLEAFF
cdr3_nt: TGTGCCATCAGTGAGATACAGGGTCTTGAAGCTTTCTTT

v_call: TRBV7-2
clone_size: -
d_call: -
j_call: TRBJ1-6
cdr3_aa: CASSRTTESYNSPLHF
cdr3_nt: TGTGCCAGCAGCCGAACAACGGAGTCCTATAATTCACCCCTCCACTTT

v_call: TRBV30
clone_size: -
d_call: TRBD1
j_call: TRBJ2-7
cdr3_aa: CAWTTDRAWPYEQYF
cdr3_nt: TGTGCCTGGACCACGGACAGGGCTTGGCCCTACGAGCAGTACTTC

v_call: TRBV12-5
clone_size: few
d_call: -
j_call: TRBJ2-4
cdr3_aa: CASVTQGNIQYF
cdr3_nt: TGTGCTAGTGTTACCCAGGGAAACATTCAGTACTTC

v_call: TRBV11-2
clone_size: -
d_call: -
j_call: TRBJ2-1
cdr3_aa: CASSLLTGVGNEQFF
cdr3_nt: TGTGCCAGCAGCTTACTGACGGGGGTGGGGAATGAGCAGTTCTTC

v_call: TRBV12-3/TRBV12-4
clone_size: few
d_call: TRBD1
j_call: TRBJ2-4
cdr3_aa: CASSLGQVENNIQYF
cdr3_nt: TGTGCCAGCAGCCTTGGACAGGTGGAAAATAACATTCAGTACTTC

v_call: TRBV29-1
clone_size: many
d_call: TRBD1
j_call: TRBJ2-7
cdr3_aa: CSVGDRPTYEQYF
cdr3_nt: TGCAGCGTTGGGGACAGACCGACCTACGAGCAGTACTTC

v_call: TRBV7-9
clone_size: few
d_call: -
j_call: TRBJ2-5
cdr3_aa: CASSFRDADAQETQYF
cdr3_nt: TGTGCCAGCAGCTTCCGGGACGCAGATGCCCAAGAGACCCAGTACTTC

v_call: TRBV9
clone_size: few
d_call: -
j_call: TRBJ2-1
cdr3_aa: CASSGRNSYNEQFF
cdr3_nt: TGTGCCAGCAGTGGTAGAAACAGTTACAATGAGCAGTTCTTC

v_call: TRBV20-1
clone_size: many
d_call: TRBD1
j_call: TRBJ2-1
cdr3_aa: CSAREDRGLYNEQFF
cdr3_nt: TGCAGTGCTAGGGAGGACAGGGGGCTCTACAATGAGCAGTTCTTC

v_call: TRBV27
clone_size: few
d_call: -
j_call: TRBJ2-5
cdr3_aa: CASSKRGQETQYF
cdr3_nt: TGTGCCAGCAGTAAGAGGGGCCAAGAGACCCAGTACTTC

v_call: TRBV7-2
clone_size: -
d_call: TRBD1
j_call: TRBJ2-2
cdr3_aa: CASSRRGGGSGELFF
cdr3_nt: TGTGCCAGCAGCCGCCGAGGGGGCGGGTCCGGGGAGCTGTTTTTT

v_call: TRBV13
clone_size: -
d_call: -
j_call: TRBJ1-2
cdr3_aa: CASSPDGVFYGYTF
cdr3_nt: TGTGCCAGCAGCCCTGACGGGGTGTTCTATGGCTACACCTTC

v_call: TRBV20-1
clone_size: -
d_call: TRBD2
j_call: TRBJ2-1
cdr3_aa: CSARAAWLAGGNEQFF
cdr3_nt: TGCAGTGCTAGAGCGGCTTGGTTAGCGGGGGGGAATGAGCAGTTCTTC

v_call: TRBV25-1
clone_size: -
d_call: TRBD1
j_call: TRBJ2-5
cdr3_aa: CASSWTGLETQYF
cdr3_nt: TGTGCCAGCAGTTGGACAGGGCTGGAGACCCAGTACTTC

v_call: TRBV6-5
clone_size: few
d_call: -
j_call: TRBJ1-6
cdr3_aa: CASSYAQGRGSPLHF
cdr3_nt: TGTGCCAGCAGTTACGCCCAGGGGAGAGGTTCACCCCTCCACTTT

v_call: TRBV4-3
clone_size: few
d_call: TRBD2
j_call: TRBJ2-1
cdr3_aa: CASSEETGTSGGAAYNEQFF
cdr3_nt: TGCGCCAGCAGCGAAGAGACCGGGACTAGCGGGGGGGCCGCCTACAATGAGCAGTTCTTC

v_call: TRBV21-1
clone_size: -
d_call: -
j_call: TRBJ1-2
cdr3_aa: CASSSGLDGYTF
cdr3_nt: TGTGCCAGCAGCTCAGGCTTAGATGGCTACACCTTC

v_call: TRBV5-1
clone_size: -
d_call: TRBD1
j_call: TRBJ1-4
cdr3_aa: CASSRDSSSNEKLFF
cdr3_nt: TGCGCCAGCAGCCGGGACAGTTCCTCTAATGAAAAACTGTTTTTT

v_call: TRBV20-1
clone_size: many
d_call: TRBD2
j_call: TRBJ2-1
cdr3_aa: CSARKGGGALYNEQFF
cdr3_nt: TGCAGTGCTAGAAAGGGCGGGGGGGCTCTGTACAATGAGCAGTTCTTC

v_call: TRBV12-3/TRBV12-4
clone_size: -
d_call: -
j_call: TRBJ1-1
cdr3_aa: CASRDGQLREAFF
cdr3_nt: TGTGCCAGCAGGGATGGACAGCTCAGGGAAGCTTTCTTT

v_call: TRBV20-1
clone_size: -
d_call: -
j_call: TRBJ1-5
cdr3_aa: CSARDPGKGQPQHF
cdr3_nt: TGCAGTGCTAGGGATCCAGGGAAAGGACAGCCCCAGCATTTT

v_call: TRBV20-1
clone_size: few
d_call: -
j_call: TRBJ1-2
cdr3_aa: CSAQSGGPNAF
cdr3_nt: TGCAGTGCCCAATCTGGCGGGCCCAACGCCTTC

v_call: TRBV12-3/TRBV12-4
clone_size: few
d_call: TRBD2
j_call: TRBJ2-3
cdr3_aa: CASSFPSGGAGVSGTDTQYF
cdr3_nt: TGTGCCAGCAGTTTTCCCAGCGGGGGGGCCGGGGTGAGCGGCACAGATACGCAGTATTTT

v_call: TRBV6-1
clone_size: -
d_call: -
j_call: TRBJ2-7
cdr3_aa: CASSRTAGPYEQYF
cdr3_nt: TGTGCCAGCAGTCGGACAGCAGGACCCTACGAGCAGTACTTC

v_call: TRBV11-2
clone_size: few
d_call: TRBD2
j_call: TRBJ2-3
cdr3_aa: CASSLTSGGRVDTQYF
cdr3_nt: TGTGCCAGCAGCTTGACTAGCGGGGGCCGGGTAGATACGCAGTATTTT

v_call: TRBV5-1
clone_size: many
d_call: -
j_call: TRBJ2-2
cdr3_aa: CASKDSANTGELFF
cdr3_nt: TGCGCCAGCAAGGACAGCGCGAACACCGGGGAGCTGTTTTTT

v_call: TRBV6-2/TRBV6-3
clone_size: -
d_call: -
j_call: TRBJ1-2
cdr3_aa: CASSRPLGRTVGGYTF
cdr3_nt: TGTGCCAGCTCGCGTCCACTGGGAAGGACAGTCGGTGGCTACACCTTC

v_call: TRBV20-1
clone_size: many
d_call: -
j_call: TRBJ1-2
cdr3_aa: CSASGADRSVYGYTF
cdr3_nt: TGCAGTGCTAGCGGAGCTGACAGGTCGGTCTATGGCTACACCTTC

v_call: TRBV4-3
clone_size: -
d_call: -
j_call: TRBJ1-2
cdr3_aa: CASSQDISMSYGYTF
cdr3_nt: TGCGCCAGCAGCCAAGATATATCGATGAGCTATGGCTACACCTTC